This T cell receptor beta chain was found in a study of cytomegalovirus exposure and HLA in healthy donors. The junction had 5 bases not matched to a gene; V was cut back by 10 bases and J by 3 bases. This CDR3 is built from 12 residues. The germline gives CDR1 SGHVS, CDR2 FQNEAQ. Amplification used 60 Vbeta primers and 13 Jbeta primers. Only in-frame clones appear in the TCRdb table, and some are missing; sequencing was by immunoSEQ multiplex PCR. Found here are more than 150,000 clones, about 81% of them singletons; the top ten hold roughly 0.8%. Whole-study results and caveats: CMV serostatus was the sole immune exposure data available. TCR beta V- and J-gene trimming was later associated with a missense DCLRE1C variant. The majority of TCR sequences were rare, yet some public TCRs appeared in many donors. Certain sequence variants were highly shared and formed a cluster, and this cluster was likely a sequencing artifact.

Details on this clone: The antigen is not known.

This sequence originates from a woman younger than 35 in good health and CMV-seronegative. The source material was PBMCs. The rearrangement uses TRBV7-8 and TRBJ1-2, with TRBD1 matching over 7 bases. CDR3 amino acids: CATRDSYYGYTF. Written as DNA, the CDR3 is TGTGCCACCCGGGACAGCTACTATGGCTACACCTTC.